These 5 T cell receptor beta chains share one sample of origin, sequenced in a study of shared clonotypes between healthy human individuals. Using immunoSEQ multiplex PCR, the repertoire was profiled, and TCRdb retains in-frame clones only, with some absent. The sample shows 1.4 million or so clones, roughly 98.5% of them seen only once. The sample taken for sequencing was naive CD4+ T cells sorted from blood. As for subset: CD45RA+ positively selected. The receptors were gathered from a man aged 25-40 years in good health.

The chain is built from TRBV7-2 and TRBJ1-3; D ambiguous. Trimming removed 3 bases at V and 2 bases at J, with 8 bases between. CDR3 length equals 14 residues. Looked up from germline, CDR1 is SGHTA and CDR2 is FQGNSA. In DNA, the CDR3 is TGTGCCAGCAGCTTTGGAGGGACTGGAAACACCATATATTTT. The encoded protein is CASSFGGTGNTIYF.

This chain links TRBV19 with TRBJ2-2; 9 bases are a match to TRBD1. Looked up from germline, CDR1 is LNHDA and CDR2 is SQIVND (reference sequence). This CDR3 is 16 amino acids long. After removal of 3 bases from V and 4 bases from J, the junction contained 6 bases not matched to a gene. CDR3 in DNA: TGTGCCAGTAGTATCGTGAGGGACAGGGTCACCGGGGAGCTGTTTTTT. Its protein is CASSIVRDRVTGELFF. The variable domain in full, with the rest retrieved from reference TRBV19 and TRBJ2-2, is DGGITQSPKYLFRKEGQNVTLSCEQNLNHDAMYWYRQDPGQGLRLIYYSQIVNDFQKGDIAEGYSVSREKKESFPLTVTSAQKNPTAFYLCASSIVRDRVTGELFFGEGSRLTVL.

Notes on this clone: Other DNA sequences of this sample code for an identical CDR3. V usage is TRBV5-6 and J usage is TRBJ1-5; no clear D gene. Trimming pared 2 bases from V and 4 bases from J, leaving 4 bases between. The CDR3 totals 12 residues. The germline V gene encodes CDR1 SGHDT and CDR2 YYEEEE. The CDR3 loop reads CASSFGNQPQHF. The CDR3, as DNA: TGTGCCAGCAGCTTTGGGAATCAGCCCCAGCATTTT.

The chain links TRBV7-9 to TRBJ2-6, with 9 nucleotides matching TRBD1. Germline V gene sequence: CDR1 SEHNR, CDR2 FQNEAQ (reference sequence). V dropped 5 bases and J dropped 2; count of bases not matched to a gene: 4. CDR3 length: 16 residues. The CDR3 coding sequence is TGTGCCAGCAGCCGGGACAGGGATCCTGGGGCCAACGTCCTGACTTTC. Encoded protein: CASSRDRDPGANVLTF.

As to this clone: Other DNA sequences of this sample code for an identical CDR3. This chain connects TRBV19 to TRBJ1-2; D unresolved. The ends were cut back, 4 bases at V and 2 bases at J, with 5 bases in the middle. Germline V gives CDR1 LNHDA, CDR2 SQIVND (reference sequence). CDR3 length: 12 amino acids. The CDR3 DNA is TGTGCCAGTAGTAGCCCAAACTATGGCTACACCTTC. Translation gives CASSSPNYGYTF.